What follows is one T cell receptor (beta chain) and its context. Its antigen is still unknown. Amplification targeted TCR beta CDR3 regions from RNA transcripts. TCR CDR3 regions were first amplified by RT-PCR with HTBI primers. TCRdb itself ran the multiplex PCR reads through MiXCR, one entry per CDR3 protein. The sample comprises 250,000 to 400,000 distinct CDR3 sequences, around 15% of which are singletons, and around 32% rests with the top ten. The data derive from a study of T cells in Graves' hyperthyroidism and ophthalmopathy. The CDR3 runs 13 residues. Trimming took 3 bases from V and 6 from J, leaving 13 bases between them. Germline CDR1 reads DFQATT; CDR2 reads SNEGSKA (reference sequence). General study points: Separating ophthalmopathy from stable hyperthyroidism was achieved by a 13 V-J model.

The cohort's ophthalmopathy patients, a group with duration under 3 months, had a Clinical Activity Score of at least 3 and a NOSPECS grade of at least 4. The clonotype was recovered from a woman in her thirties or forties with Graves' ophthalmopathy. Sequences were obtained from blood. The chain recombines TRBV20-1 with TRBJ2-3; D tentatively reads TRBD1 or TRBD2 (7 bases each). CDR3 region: CSASGRGQDTQYF. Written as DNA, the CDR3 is TGCAGTGCTAGTGGGAGGGGGCAGGATACGCAGTATTTT.